This entry features one T cell receptor (beta chain) sequence. Between the trimmed V and J ends, which lost 1 base and 7 bases, there was a span of 5 bases. Per the germline V gene, CDR1 is SGHVS and CDR2 is FNYEAQ. The CDR3 has 12 amino acids. The data were produced by immunoSEQ multiplex PCR, yet TCRdb's version contains in-frame clones alone and is incomplete. Of roughly 130,000 clones in the sample, approximately 83% were seen once. The sample comes from a study of T cell responses to AZD1222 COVID-19 vaccine. The starting material was peripheral blood, obtained on day 0 of AZD1222 vaccination. The sequence was obtained from an adult in good health. The chain employs TRBV7-6 and TRBJ2-1, with D unclear. Here the CDR3 DNA reads TGTGCCAGCAGCTTAGAGAAAAATGAGCAGTTCTTC. It encodes CASSLEKNEQFF.